This T cell receptor beta chain was captured in a study of cytomegalovirus exposure and HLA in healthy donors. As for the study in general: Most genotyped donors, roughly 80% of fewer than 400, had Caucasian-associated genetic ancestry. Study-wide results and limits: Researchers reportedly found TCR beta sequences accurately predicted most subjects' HLA-A and HLA-B alleles.

The CDR3 is made up of 15 amino acids. Germline loops: CDR1 LGHNA, CDR2 YSLEER. Between the trimmed V and J ends, which lost 2 bases and 3 bases, there was a span of 10 bases. On this clone itself: Antigen specificity is unknown.

The study ran its PCR with 60 Vbeta and 13 Jbeta primers. Clones were sequenced by immunoSEQ multiplex PCR, and TCRdb holds only the in-frame ones, with some missing. The table includes about 96,000 clones, under 85% detected once. This sequence joins TRBV4-3 and TRBJ2-2; D might be TRBD2 (6 bases). What was sequenced was PBMCs. The TCR comes from a female donor in good health and CMV-seropositive. CDR3 sequence: CASSQRDFYTGELFF. The CDR3 nucleotides are TGCGCCAGCAGCCAACGGGACTTTTACACCGGGGAGCTGTTTTTT.